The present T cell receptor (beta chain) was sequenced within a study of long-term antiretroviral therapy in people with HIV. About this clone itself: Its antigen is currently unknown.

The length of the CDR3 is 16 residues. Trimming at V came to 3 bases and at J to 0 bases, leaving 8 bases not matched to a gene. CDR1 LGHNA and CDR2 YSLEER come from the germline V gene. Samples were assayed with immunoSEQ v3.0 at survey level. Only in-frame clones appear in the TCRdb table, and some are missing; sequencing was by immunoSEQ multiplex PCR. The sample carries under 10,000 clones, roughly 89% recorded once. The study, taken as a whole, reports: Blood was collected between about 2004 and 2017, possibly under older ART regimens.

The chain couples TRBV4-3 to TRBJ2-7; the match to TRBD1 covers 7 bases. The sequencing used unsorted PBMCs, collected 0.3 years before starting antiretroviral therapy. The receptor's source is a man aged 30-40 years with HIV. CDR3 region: CASSQWDRLFSYEQYF. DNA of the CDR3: TGCGCCAGCAGCCAGTGGGACAGACTCTTCTCCTACGAGCAGTACTTC.